These 20 T cell receptor beta chains were all obtained from the same sample, sequenced in a study of T cell responses to AZD1222 COVID-19 vaccine. The protocol was immunoSEQ multiplex PCR, while the TCRdb copy is restricted to in-frame clones and leaves out a portion. Found here are some 140,000 clones, 90% of them singletons; the top ten hold approximately 17%. The sample here was peripheral blood, taken on day 0 of AZD1222 vaccination. Receptor source: an adult in good health.

The gene calls are TRBV5-1 and TRBJ2-1; D gene uncertain. The V end lost 3 bases, the J end lost 8 bases, and 9 bases lay between the germline ends. Germline lookup yields CDR1 SGHRS and CDR2 YFSETQ. CDR3 length: 12 amino acids. CDR3 protein: CASSSFSDEQFF. For the CDR3, the DNA is TGCGCCAGCAGCTCCTTTTCTGATGAGCAGTTCTTC.

The J gene is TRBJ2-7, the V gene TRBV9; TRBD2 matches at 9 bases. In germline, CDR1 is SGDLS, CDR2 YYNGEE. The V gene end was trimmed by 3 bases and the J gene end by 2 bases; junction bases not matched to a gene: 3. This CDR3 comprises 14 residues. CDR3 loop: CASSEAGGAYEQYF. CDR3 sequence (DNA): TGTGCCAGCAGCGAAGCGGGGGGAGCCTACGAGCAGTACTTC. The variable domain in full, with the rest retrieved from reference TRBV9 and TRBJ2-7, is DSGVTQTPKHLITATGQRVTLRCSPRSGDLSVYWYQQSLDQGLQFLIQYYNGEERAKGNILERFSAQQFPDLHSELNLSSLELGDSALYFCASSEAGGAYEQYFGPGTRLTVT.

The gene calls are TRBV2 and TRBJ2-5; D is unresolved. V gave up 9 bases and J gave up 5 bases, with 10 bases separating them. Germline loops: CDR1 SNHLY, CDR2 FYNNEI. The CDR3 loop spans 11 amino acids. CDR3 in amino acids: CARSSRETQYF. The CDR3 DNA reads as TGTGCCAGGTCGAGCAGGGAGACCCAGTACTTC. The full variable domain, rest sourced from reference TRBV2 and TRBJ2-5, is EPEVTQTPSHQVTQMGQEVILRCVPISNHLYFYWYRQILGQKVEFLVSFYNNEISEKSEIFDDQFSVERPDGSNFTLKIRSTKLEDSAMYFCARSSRETQYFGPGTRLLVL.

This sequence joins TRBV29-1 and TRBJ1-4, with D possibly matching TRBD1 (5 bases). This CDR3 is built from 15 residues. V lost 6 bases and J 0 bases, leaving 14 bases between the germline ends. Germline-derived CDR1 and CDR2 are SQVTM and ANQGSEA. Here the CDR3 reads CSVRQYLTTNEKLFF. CDR3 nucleotide sequence: TGCAGCGTGCGACAGTATCTGACAACTAATGAAAAACTGTTTTTT. The full variable domain, completed using reference TRBV29-1 and TRBJ1-4, is SAVISQKPSRDICQRGTSLTIQCQVDSQVTMMFWYRQQPGQSLTLIATANQGSEATYESGFVIDKFPISRPNLTFSTLTVSNMSPEDSSIYLCSVRQYLTTNEKLFFGSGTQLSVL.

The rearrangement uses TRBV18 and TRBJ1-4, with 9 positions matching TRBD1. The J segment lost 2 bases and the V segment lost 3 bases, leaving 4 bases of the junction unmatched. CDR3 size: 16 residues. CDR1 and CDR2 from the germline V gene are KGHSH and LQKENI. The CDR3 reads CASSPLGTGTNEKLFF. DNA of the CDR3: TGTGCCAGCTCACCTCTAGGGACAGGGACTAATGAAAAACTGTTTTTT.

The V and J genes are TRBV13 and TRBJ1-3, with D perhaps matching TRBD1 (6 bases). The germline CDR1 and CDR2 sequences are PRHDT and FYEKMQ (reference sequence). V was trimmed by 5 bases and J by 0 bases, leaving 11 bases between them. The CDR3 is made up of 15 amino acids. The CDR3 sequence is CASSLDRNSGNTIYF. CDR3 DNA: TGTGCCAGCAGCCTGGACAGAAACTCTGGAAACACCATATATTTT.

In this sample, this clone turned up once. V and J are TRBV11-2 and TRBJ1-5, with 8 positions matching TRBD1. Trimming removed 5 bases from V and 4 bases from J; junction bases left unmatched: 13. This CDR3 region has 17 residues. CDR1 and CDR2 (germline): SGHAT, FQNNGV. Here the CDR3 DNA reads TGTGCCAGCAGCCCTTTCCCCACAGGGGGTGGTAATCAGCCCCAGCATTTT. Encoded protein: CASSPFPTGGGNQPQHF.

The rearrangement uses TRBV4-1 and TRBJ2-7; 8 bases are shared with TRBD1. Germline V gives CDR1 MGHRA, CDR2 YSYEKL. V shed 4 bases and J 5 bases; nucleotides not matched to a gene: 7. This CDR3 spans 14 amino acids. CDR3 in amino acids: CASSPRQGPNEQYF. As DNA, the CDR3 is TGCGCCAGCAGCCCCAGACAGGGGCCCAACGAGCAGTACTTC.

The rearrangement joins TRBV6-5 to TRBJ1-1; the D is unclear. The germline V gene encodes CDR1 MNHEY and CDR2 SVGAGI. Trimming took 6 bases from V and 3 from J, leaving 14 bases between them. The CDR3 has 14 amino acids. CDR3 residues: CASRMSPVDTEAFF. The CDR3 DNA follows: TGTGCCAGCAGAATGTCCCCGGTTGACACTGAAGCTTTCTTT.

The chain couples TRBV5-1 to TRBJ1-4; D remains ambiguous. The CDR3 spans 15 residues. V was trimmed by 4 bases and J by 0 bases, leaving 10 bases between them. Per germline, CDR1 SGHRS and CDR2 YFSETQ. CDR3 coding DNA: TGCGCCAGCAGCCTCCGGTCGCCAACTAATGAAAAACTGTTTTTT. Its protein product is CASSLRSPTNEKLFF.

The rearrangement links TRBV7-2 to TRBJ2-3; D not resolved. The length of the CDR3 is 15 residues. V lost 5 bases, J lost 2 bases, and 14 bases lay in between. Germline loops: CDR1 SGHTA, CDR2 FQGNSA. The CDR3 bases are TGTGCCAGCAGCCCCACGCCTAGAGTCACAGATACGCAGTATTTT. Translated: CASSPTPRVTDTQYF. The variable domain in full, with the rest retrieved from reference TRBV7-2 and TRBJ2-3, is GAGVSQSPSNKVTEKGKDVELRCDPISGHTALYWYRQSLGQGLEFLIYFQGNSAPDKSGLPSDRFSAERTGGSVSTLTIQRTQQEDSAVYLCASSPTPRVTDTQYFGPGTRLTVL.

V usage is TRBV20-1 and J usage is TRBJ2-7; D assignment may be TRBD1 or TRBD2 (6 bases each). This CDR3 region has 14 residues. Germline lookup yields CDR1 DFQATT and CDR2 SNEGSKA (reference sequence). V was shortened by 3 bases and J by 0 bases, with 12 bases between the two germline ends. The chain's CDR3 is CSASPPGASYEQYF. The DNA for the CDR3 is TGCAGTGCTAGTCCCCCGGGGGCCTCCTACGAGCAGTACTTC.

Only one count was recorded for this clone. In nucleotides, the CDR3 is TGTGCCAGCAGCCCGACAGGGGTTGGAGCTAACTATGGCTACACCTTC. Amino acids: CASSPTGVGANYGYTF. The chain is built from TRBV3-1 (or the pseudogene TRBV3-2) and TRBJ1-2; 8 bases are shared with TRBD1. The CDR3 has 16 residues. The ends lost 4 bases at V and 0 bases at J; junction bases unmatched: 7. Germline lookup yields CDR1 LGHDT and CDR2 YNNKEL (reference sequence).

V usage is TRBV5-1 and J usage is TRBJ2-1; 12 bases line up with TRBD2. The ends lost 0 bases at V and 6 bases at J; junction bases unmatched: 1. This CDR3 comprises 15 residues. The germline gives CDR1 SGHRS, CDR2 YFSETQ. The CDR3 loop reads CASSLETSGGNEQFF. CDR3 nucleotide sequence: TGCGCCAGCAGCTTGGAGACTAGCGGGGGCAATGAGCAGTTCTTC.

J is TRBJ1-2 and V is TRBV18; D is possibly TRBD1 (6 bases). The CDR3 runs 13 residues. Trimming removed 1 base at V and 6 bases at J, with 9 bases between. The germline gives CDR1 KGHSH, CDR2 LQKENI. The CDR3 bases are TGTGCCAGCTCACCACTCAGGGGTGATGGCTACACCTTC. Amino acids: CASSPLRGDGYTF.

The V gene is TRBV7-3, the J gene TRBJ2-3, with 8 bases that match TRBD2. With V trimmed by 3 bases and J by 0 bases, 5 bases remained unmatched. This CDR3 spans 16 amino acids. CDR1 and CDR2 from the germline V gene are SGHTA and FQGTGA. The CDR3 loop reads CASSFSSGFSTDTQYF. DNA for the CDR3: TGTGCCAGCAGCTTTTCTAGCGGGTTCAGCACAGATACGCAGTATTTT.

This clone occurred a few times. The rearrangement links TRBV7-3 to TRBJ2-7; perhaps TRBD1 as D (7 bases). Trimming pared 5 bases from V and 4 bases from J, leaving 15 bases between. The CDR3 runs to 14 residues. Germline-derived CDR1 and CDR2 are SGHTA and FQGTGA. The DNA for the CDR3 is TGTGCCAGCAGCCAAGGGGGGACAGAATACGAGCAGTACTTC. Translated: CASSQGGTEYEQYF.

This chain connects TRBV9 to TRBJ2-2, with 10 bases identical to TRBD2. Unmatched junction bases numbered 7, after V lost 8 bases and J lost 6 bases. Germline lookup yields CDR1 SGDLS and CDR2 YYNGEE. This CDR3 region has 14 residues. CDR3 coding DNA: TGTGCCAGTCAAAGGACTAGCGGCGCCGGGGAGCTGTTTTTT. It yields the protein CASQRTSGAGELFF.

CDR3: CASIPDPGANVLTF. CDR3 DNA: TGCGCCAGCATCCCAGACCCTGGGGCCAACGTCCTGACTTTC. V is TRBV5-1 and J is TRBJ2-6; no firm D call. With 6 bases removed from V and 2 bases from J, the gap between germline ends came to 9 bases. Germline V lookup: CDR1 SGHRS, CDR2 YFSETQ. The CDR3 contains 14 residues.

The CDR3 DNA follows: TGCGCCAGCAGTGAAACCGGGACAGGGGATGGCTACACCTTC. Its translation: CASSETGTGDGYTF. The chain links TRBV10-1 to TRBJ1-2; 10 nucleotides match TRBD1. CDR3 length: 14 amino acids. The trim removed 3 bases at V and 6 bases at J, leaving 4 bases unmatched. In germline, CDR1 is WNHNN, CDR2 SYGVQD (reference sequence).